Following are 18 T cell receptor beta chains from one sample sequenced in a study of OX40 agonist ivuxolimab in advanced cancers. Assay: immunoSEQ multiplex PCR; the TCRdb copy retains only in-frame clones and omits some. Of about 66,000 clones in the sample, around 83% were seen once. The sequences come from CD4+ or CD8+ T cells sorted from blood, collected in a trial of the OX40 agonist ivuxolimab. The receptors derive from an adult with an advanced solid tumor such as melanoma, head and neck, liver or kidney cancer.

The V call is TRBV18, the J call TRBJ2-5; 7 bases map to TRBD1. The junction had 2 bases not matched to a gene; V was cut back by 0 bases and J by 4 bases. The CDR3 covers 14 residues. Germline V lookup: CDR1 KGHSH, CDR2 LQKENI. CDR3 protein: CASSPPSGGETQYF. The CDR3 DNA follows: TGTGCCAGCTCACCACCGTCAGGGGGAGAGACCCAGTACTTC.

This chain uses TRBV5-4 with TRBJ2-7; TRBD1 matches 9 bases. Germline V gene lookup returns CDR1 SGHNT and CDR2 YYREEE (reference sequence). Trimming at V came to 4 bases and at J to 2 bases, leaving 1 base not matched to a gene. The CDR3 covers 13 residues. The CDR3 sequence is CASSRDRAYEQYF. CDR3 coding DNA: TGTGCCAGCAGCCGGGACAGGGCCTACGAGCAGTACTTC.

The chain recombines TRBV7-2 with TRBJ1-1; no reliable D call. Trimming shortened V by 5 bases and J by 1 base, and 11 bases separated the two germline ends. This CDR3 is 14 amino acids long. The germline gives CDR1 SGHTA, CDR2 FQGNSA. The CDR3 sequence is CASSPSVGNTEAFF. CDR3 in DNA: TGTGCCAGCAGCCCTTCAGTGGGGAACACTGAAGCTTTCTTT.

This chain connects TRBV4-1 to TRBJ1-2, with D possibly TRBD1 on 5 matching bases. The CDR3 runs to 15 residues. V was pared by 1 base and J by 3 bases, with 12 bases between. Germline CDR1 reads MGHRA; CDR2 reads YSYEKL. CDR3 loop: CASSQASGRDYGYTF. As DNA, the CDR3 is TGCGCCAGCAGCCAAGCTTCAGGGCGGGACTATGGCTACACCTTC.

V usage is TRBV5-1 and J usage is TRBJ2-3; 12 bases match TRBD2. The junction had 11 bases not matched to a gene; V was cut back by 4 bases and J by 5 bases. Germline CDR1 SGHRS, CDR2 YFSETQ. The CDR3 consists of 17 residues. CDR3 coding DNA: TGCGCCAGCAGCCTACCGACTAGCGGGAGTCGCGTAGATACGCAGTATTTT. It yields the protein CASSLPTSGSRVDTQYF.

V gene TRBV13 combines with J gene TRBJ2-1; TRBD1 or TRBD2 may be the D gene (5 bases each). This CDR3 comprises 14 residues. V gave up 5 bases and J gave up 5 bases, with 13 bases separating them. The germline gives CDR1 PRHDT, CDR2 FYEKMQ (reference sequence). In DNA form, the CDR3 reads TGTGCCAGCAGCCCGAGGGGCTTCCACAATGAGCAGTTCTTC. This gives the protein CASSPRGFHNEQFF.

This clone was counted a single time. This chain joins TRBV6-5 and TRBJ2-1, with TRBD2 matching 7 bases. The germline CDR1 and CDR2 sequences are MNHEY and SVGAGI. The CDR3 is 15 residues long. With V trimmed by 6 bases and J by 4 bases, 9 bases remained unmatched. CDR3 nucleotides: TGTGCCAGCAGACGAGATAGCGGGCGTTACAATGAGCAGTTCTTC. Translating it yields CASRRDSGRYNEQFF.

In DNA, the CDR3 is TGTGCCAGCAGCCTCGGGGCCTACAATGAGCAGTTCTTC. Protein sequence: CASSLGAYNEQFF. The rearrangement uses TRBV14 and TRBJ2-1; D might be TRBD2 (5 bases). The CDR3 has 13 residues. Germline V gives CDR1 SGHDN, CDR2 FVKESK. V was cut by 4 bases and J by 2 bases, with 6 bases left in between. The variable domain in full, with the rest retrieved from reference TRBV14 and TRBJ2-1, is EAGVTQFPSHSVIEKGQTVTLRCDPISGHDNLYWYRRVMGKEIKFLLHFVKESKQDESGMPNNRFLAERTGGTYSTLKVQPAELEDSGVYFCASSLGAYNEQFFGPGTRLTVL.

This clone has a single count. J is TRBJ2-2 and V is TRBV27, with 8 bases identical to TRBD1. Germline V gene sequence: CDR1 MNHEY, CDR2 SMNVEV (reference sequence). The length of the CDR3 is 13 residues. J gave up 7 bases and V 5 bases, and 3 bases lay outside the gene matches. CDR3 nucleotide sequence: TGTGCCAGCAGTCCCAGGGGGCGCGGGGAGCTGTTTTTT. As protein: CASSPRGRGELFF.

Only one count was recorded for this clone. This chain links TRBV18 with TRBJ2-1, with TRBD1 matching over 8 bases. The CDR3 has 13 residues. The germline V gene has CDR1 KGHSH and CDR2 LQKENI. V trimming: 4 bases; J trimming: 7 bases; junction bases outside the gene matches: 3. As DNA, the CDR3 is TGTGCCAGCTCACAGGACAGGGATAATGAGCAGTTCTTC. Amino acids: CASSQDRDNEQFF.

The chain uses TRBV5-1 and TRBJ2-5; D perhaps matches TRBD2 (6 bases). This CDR3 spans 15 amino acids. Per the germline V gene, CDR1 is SGHRS and CDR2 is YFSETQ. Trimming took off 4 bases at V and 4 bases at J, with 17 bases between the two ends. The chain's CDR3 is CASSQQPSGVETQYF. The CDR3 nucleotides read TGCGCCAGCAGCCAACAACCATCGGGAGTAGAGACCCAGTACTTC.

This clone turned up a few times. This chain joins TRBV10-3 and TRBJ2-7; the match to TRBD2 covers 15 bases. Germline values: CDR1 ENHRY, CDR2 SYGVKD. J was trimmed by 9 bases and V by 6 bases; bases with no gene match: 3. The CDR3 extends over 13 amino acids. The CDR3 loop is CAISQGLAGGQYF. The CDR3 bases are TGTGCCATCAGCCAGGGACTAGCGGGAGGGCAGTACTTC.

The rearrangement joins TRBV14 to TRBJ1-2; D is possibly TRBD1 (5 bases). Trimming removed 0 bases from V and 8 bases from J, with 10 bases in between. The length of the CDR3 is 13 residues. CDR1 is SGHDN, CDR2 FVKESK, per germline. CDR3 sequence reads: CASSQDGTRGYTF. CDR3 DNA: TGTGCCAGCAGCCAAGATGGGACGCGCGGCTACACCTTC.

The rearrangement joins TRBV29-1 to TRBJ2-2, with a tentative D call TRBD1 (7 bases). This CDR3 is built from 16 residues. The germline V gene has CDR1 SQVTM and CDR2 ANQGSEA. V was trimmed by 3 bases and J by 7 bases, leaving 21 bases between them. Written as DNA, the CDR3 is TGCAGCGTTGAGGGGTGGCAGGGGGGAGGAAGCGGGGAGCTGTTTTTT. It yields the protein CSVEGWQGGGSGELFF.

This clone was detected once. The chain recombines TRBV7-3 with TRBJ2-1; the match to TRBD2 covers 7 bases. Per germline, CDR1 SGHTA and CDR2 FQGTGA. This CDR3 is built from 13 residues. V was clipped by 4 bases and J by 6 bases; unmatched bases: 3. The CDR3 is CASSSAGVNEQFF. The CDR3 nucleotides are TGTGCCAGCAGCTCGGCGGGGGTCAATGAGCAGTTCTTC.

The chain links TRBV2 to TRBJ2-7, with TRBD2 matching 11 bases. Germline loops: CDR1 SNHLY, CDR2 FYNNEI. V shed 6 bases, J shed 0 bases, and the junction held 10 bases outside the gene matches. The CDR3 spans 17 residues. The CDR3 here is CASSYRTSGRSSYEQYF. CDR3 sequence (DNA): TGTGCCAGCAGCTATAGGACTAGCGGGCGGTCCTCCTACGAGCAGTACTTC.

This rearrangement joins TRBV19 to TRBJ2-7; TRBD2 agrees at 11 bases. This CDR3 is 14 amino acids long. In germline, CDR1 is LNHDA, CDR2 SQIVND (reference sequence). J gave up 3 bases and V 5 bases, and 3 bases lay outside the gene matches. CDR3 DNA sequence: TGTGCCAGTAGTCGACTAGCGGGGAACTACGAGCAGTACTTC. Translated, it gives CASSRLAGNYEQYF.

This chain joins TRBV27 and TRBJ1-2, with D tentatively TRBD1 (5 bases). From germline, CDR1 is MNHEY and CDR2 SMNVEV (reference sequence). Trimming removed 6 bases at V and 5 bases at J, with 16 bases between. This CDR3 has 14 amino acids. CDR3 in DNA: TGTGCCAGCAGGACCCACGGGGCCGGGTATGGCTACACCTTC. Encoded protein: CASRTHGAGYGYTF.